Shown below are 16 T cell receptor beta chains from a single sample sequenced in a study of control samples from healthy donors and cancer patients. Clones were read by immunoSEQ multiplex PCR, and TCRdb kept only the in-frame ones, dropping some. The top ten hold 11% of the sample, which has 120,000 to 150,000 clones, just under 95% seen once. Sequences were obtained from blood. These receptor sequences come from a man younger than 40 in good health.

The V gene is TRBV4-1, the J gene TRBJ2-7; no clear D gene. The CDR3 sequence is 16 residues long. The germline V gene has CDR1 MGHRA and CDR2 YSYEKL. V was pared by 0 bases and J by 3 bases, with 15 bases between. CDR3 bases: TGCGCCAGCAGCCAAGAGCGTCGTAGGAACAACTACGAGCAGTACTTC. Its translation is CASSQERRRNNYEQYF.

The V call is TRBV19, the J call TRBJ1-2; 9 nucleotides agree with TRBD1. Germline values: CDR1 LNHDA, CDR2 SQIVND (reference sequence). Trimming removed 6 bases from V and 8 bases from J; junction bases left unmatched: 10. This CDR3 has 14 amino acids. The CDR3 nucleotides are TGTGCCAGTAGGAGAACCGGGACAGGGAGGGGCTACACCTTC. Protein sequence: CASRRTGTGRGYTF.

The V and J genes are TRBV2 and TRBJ1-1; perhaps TRBD1 as D (5 bases). Looked up from germline, CDR1 is SNHLY and CDR2 is FYNNEI. The V end was cut by 5 bases, the J end by 1 base, with 8 bases between. The CDR3 runs 13 residues. CDR3 nucleotide sequence: TGTGCCAGCAGTAGGGACGGGAACACTGAAGCTTTCTTT. This gives the protein CASSRDGNTEAFF.

The chain couples TRBV6-5 to TRBJ1-2; TRBD1 matches 11 bases. Germline CDR1 reads MNHEY; CDR2 reads SVGAGI. The length of the CDR3 is 15 residues. With 2 bases clipped from V and 5 bases from J, the junction kept 4 bases outside the gene matches. The CDR3 loop is CASSYNRDRGYGYTF. The DNA of the CDR3 is TGTGCCAGCAGTTACAACCGGGACAGGGGGTATGGCTACACCTTC.

This chain links TRBV27 with TRBJ1-6; no clear D. Germline values: CDR1 MNHEY, CDR2 SMNVEV (reference sequence). Trimming left V 0 bases short and J 0 bases short, with 15 bases between. CDR3 length: 19 residues. DNA of the CDR3: TGTGCCAGCAGTTTATCAAGTTACCCGGGGAGCTCCTATAATTCACCCCTCCACTTT. This sequence encodes CASSLSSYPGSSYNSPLHF.

This clone has just one count. This chain connects TRBV27 to TRBJ2-3, with D perhaps matching TRBD1 or TRBD2 (5 bases each). CDR3 length: 14 residues. CDR1 is MNHEY, CDR2 SMNVEV, per germline (reference sequence). Trimming took off 3 bases at V and 5 bases at J, with 12 bases between the two ends. The CDR3 is CASSLRDDRDTQYF. As DNA, the CDR3 is TGTGCCAGCAGTTTGAGGGACGACCGAGATACGCAGTATTTT.

The CDR3: CASSSGFTEAFF. CDR3 DNA: TGTGCCAGCAGTTCCGGGTTCACTGAAGCTTTCTTT. The V gene is TRBV28, the J gene TRBJ1-1; D remains ambiguous. The V and J ends lost 4 bases and 4 bases respectively, with 7 bases between them. In germline, CDR1 is MDHEN, CDR2 SYDVKM. CDR3 length: 12 residues.

The chain couples TRBV12-3 or TRBV12-4 to TRBJ1-5; D possibly corresponds to TRBD1 (5 bases). The CDR3 contains 13 residues. Trimming took 11 bases from V and 0 from J, leaving 11 bases between them. This CDR3 is CASRGYSNQPQHF. As DNA, the CDR3 is TGTGCCTCCCGGGGGTATAGCAATCAGCCCCAGCATTTT.

The count of this clone is one. The V and J genes are TRBV30 and TRBJ1-4; TRBD1 matches at 10 bases. CDR3 size: 15 residues. Germline-derived CDR1 and CDR2 are GTSNPN and SVGIG (reference sequence). V lost 2 bases and J lost 6; bases outside the gene matches: 6. The CDR3 region has the DNA TGTGCCTGGAGTTTGACAGGGGGCGCGTATGAAAAACTGTTTTTT. Translating gives CAWSLTGGAYEKLFF.

The V gene is TRBV19, the J gene TRBJ1-1, with no clear D. The CDR3 length is 13 residues. V was cut by 3 bases and J by 0 bases, with 5 bases left in between. Germline V lookup: CDR1 LNHDA, CDR2 SQIVND (reference sequence). CDR3 DNA: TGTGCCAGTAGTATGAAGCTGAACACTGAAGCTTTCTTT. It encodes CASSMKLNTEAFF. The full variable domain, rest sourced from reference TRBV19 and TRBJ1-1, is DGGITQSPKYLFRKEGQNVTLSCEQNLNHDAMYWYRQDPGQGLRLIYYSQIVNDFQKGDIAEGYSVSREKKESFPLTVTSAQKNPTAFYLCASSMKLNTEAFFGQGTRLTVV.

The J gene is TRBJ1-4, the V gene TRBV5-1, with a possible D match to TRBD1 (5 bases). There are 15 residues in the CDR3. Trimming took off 4 bases at V and 7 bases at J, with 17 bases between the two ends. Germline lookup yields CDR1 SGHRS and CDR2 YFSETQ. CDR3 sequence reads: CASSRTSGFSEKLFF. The CDR3 nucleotides read TGCGCCAGCAGCCGAACCTCAGGGTTCTCTGAAAAACTGTTTTTT.

V usage is TRBV18 and J usage is TRBJ2-1; the D gene is possibly TRBD2 (5 bases). CDR3 length: 13 amino acids. CDR1 KGHSH and CDR2 LQKENI come from the germline V gene. V lost 3 bases and J 8 bases, leaving 11 bases between the germline ends. CDR3 amino acids: CASSPSTMDEQFF. The DNA for the CDR3 is TGTGCCAGCTCACCTTCGACTATGGATGAGCAGTTCTTC.

In its sample, this clone was seen a few times. CDR3 sequence (DNA): TGTGCCAGCAGTTACTCCGATGCCCCATACAATGAGCAGTTCTTC. Translation: CASSYSDAPYNEQFF. V usage is TRBV6-2 or TRBV6-3 and J usage is TRBJ2-1; no clear D gene. Trimming pared 0 bases from V and 4 bases from J, leaving 10 bases between. CDR1 MNHEY and CDR2 SVGEGT come from the germline V gene. This CDR3 region has 15 residues.

The chain has TRBV6-5 and TRBJ2-1; 8 nucleotides line up with TRBD1. The trim removed 6 bases at V and 6 bases at J, leaving 10 bases unmatched. The germline V gene encodes CDR1 MNHEY and CDR2 SVGAGI. The CDR3 length is 15 residues. CDR3 sequence: CASRPDRGIPNEQFF. CDR3 bases: TGTGCCAGCAGGCCTGACAGGGGCATCCCCAATGAGCAGTTCTTC.

The genes are TRBV19 and TRBJ2-1, with 12 bases aligning to TRBD2. Germline values: CDR1 LNHDA, CDR2 SQIVND (reference sequence). The ends lost 7 bases at V and 7 bases at J; junction bases unmatched: 5. This CDR3 contains 14 residues. The CDR3 DNA reads as TGTGCCAGTAAGGGGCTAGCGGGAGGGAATGAGCAGTTCTTC. Translating it yields CASKGLAGGNEQFF.

The chain is built from TRBV2 and TRBJ2-1; 10 nucleotides match TRBD2. V lost 8 bases to trimming and J lost 7 bases; unmatched junction nucleotides: 11. The germline CDR1 and CDR2 sequences are SNHLY and FYNNEI. The CDR3 sequence is 15 residues long. The CDR3 spells CASGLAGGRENEQFF. The CDR3 DNA reads as TGTGCCAGCGGATTAGCGGGAGGTCGGGAAAATGAGCAGTTCTTC.